This is a list of T cell receptor beta chains from one sample in a study of early T cells in non-severe SARS-CoV-2 infection. TCRdb re-analysed the 5' RACE reads in MiXCR, keeping a single row per CDR3 protein. This table holds 25,000 to 35,000 distinct CDR3 sequences, 5.5% to 7% found once. The sample consisted of whole blood. The receptor set was obtained from an adult who was a healthcare worker with PCR-confirmed SARS-CoV-2 infection or an uninfected control (not recorded which). Each CDR3 is given with its conserved first and last residue. The order of the fields is V gene, D gene, CDR3 length, clone size, J gene, CDR3 DNA, CDR3 protein. The D gene is left open where the match is weak. For some rows the clone size is stated as once, few or many, or as a class when expanded; others skip it.

>TRBV5-1|-|14|medium-sized|TRBJ2-1
TGCGCCAGCAGCTTGGGTTCAGGGCCCAATGAGCAGTTCTTC
CASSLGSGPNEQFF
>TRBV7-6|TRBD1|16|-|TRBJ2-1
TGTGCCAGCAGCCCCAGTGGGGCAGGGGGCCGTAATGAGCAGTTCTTC
CASSPSGAGGRNEQFF
>TRBV11-2|-|15|many|TRBJ1-1
TGTGCCAGCAGCTTGACGGAGGGTTTGGGCACTGAAGCTTTCTTT
CASSLTEGLGTEAFF
>TRBV12-3/TRBV12-4|-|12|many|TRBJ1-1
TGTGCCAGCACTAAATGGGACACTGAAGCTTTCTTT
CASTKWDTEAFF
>TRBV2|TRBD1|17|-|TRBJ2-1
TGTGCCAGCACCGAGGGGACAGTCGGCCTTTCCTACAATGAGCAGTTCTTC
CASTEGTVGLSYNEQFF
>TRBV7-9|-|12|many|TRBJ1-2
TGTGCCAGCAGCTCTTTAGGGTTCGGCTACACCTTC
CASSSLGFGYTF
>TRBV28|-|14|many|TRBJ2-7
TGTGCCAGCACCGCCTTTGGGCTTCGTTACGAGCAGTACTTC
CASTAFGLRYEQYF
>TRBV9|TRBD2|14|-|TRBJ2-7
TGTGCCAGCAGCGTAGATCCTAGCGGGGGCGCGCAGTACTTC
CASSVDPSGGAQYF
>TRBV2|-|12|many|TRBJ2-2
TGTGCCAGCAGAAACGTCGTCGGGGAGCTGTTTTTT
CASRNVVGELFF
>TRBV6-6|TRBD1|18|many|TRBJ2-1
TGTGCCAGCAGTTCCCCCGGTGACAGGGCCCGTGGGGGCAATGAGCAGTTCTTC
CASSSPGDRARGGNEQFF
>TRBV4-3|-|20|many|TRBJ2-6
TGCGCCAGCAGCCAAGATCCCCCTCAAGGGACGGGGTCTGGGGCCAACGTCCTGACTTTC
CASSQDPPQGTGSGANVLTF
>TRBV7-9|TRBD1|14|many|TRBJ2-7
TGTGCCAGCAGTCACCGGGACAGGGGTAACGAGCAGTACTTC
CASSHRDRGNEQYF
>TRBV10-3|-|13|many|TRBJ2-7
TGTGCCATCTGGGAAGGGGCGCTGTACGAGCAGTACTTC
CAIWEGALYEQYF
>TRBV3-1|TRBD1|16|-|TRBJ2-5
TGTGCCAGCAGACCCCGAACAGGGGGCGTAGGAGAGACCCAGTACTTC
CASRPRTGGVGETQYF
>TRBV13|-|15|many|TRBJ2-5
TGTGCCAGCAGCTTAGGGGGGGCGCTCGGTGGGCCCCAGTACTTC
CASSLGGALGGPQYF
>TRBV7-2|TRBD2|15|many|TRBJ2-1
TGTGCCAGCAGCTCTACCGGGACTAGCGCCCATGAGCAGTTCTTC
CASSSTGTSAHEQFF
>TRBV7-9|-|14|many|TRBJ2-7
TGTGCCAGCGGTATCCGGGATTTCTGGGACGAGCAGTACTTC
CASGIRDFWDEQYF
>TRBV7-2|-|15|many|TRBJ2-2
TGTGCCAGCAGCTTATCCCAGACGAACACCGGGGAGCTGTTTTTT
CASSLSQTNTGELFF
>TRBV18|-|15|many|TRBJ1-1
TGTGCCAGCTCACCCAACCGGTTGAGGGGACGTGAAGCTTTCTTT
CASSPNRLRGREAFF
>TRBV7-9|-|12|many|TRBJ2-5
TGTGCCAGCAGCTCAGATCTTGAGACCCAGTACTTC
CASSSDLETQYF
>TRBV9|-|13|few|TRBJ2-7
TGTGCCAGCAGCGTATATTCCGGGGGCGAGCAGTACTTC
CASSVYSGGEQYF
>TRBV7-9|TRBD1|15|few|TRBJ1-1
TGTGCCAGCAGCTTAAATCAGGGGGCGTTGACTGAAGCTTTCTTT
CASSLNQGALTEAFF
>TRBV27|TRBD1|18|-|TRBJ2-5
TGTGCCAGCAGTTCTTCCCCGGTCCCGACAGGGGATAGGGAGACCCAGTACTTC
CASSSSPVPTGDRETQYF
>TRBV12-3/TRBV12-4|-|11|many|TRBJ2-1
TGTGCCAGCAGTTATGCGGGCGAGCAGTTCTTC
CASSYAGEQFF
>TRBV4-1|-|19|many|TRBJ1-1
TGCGCCAGCAGCCAAGTCGAAATCAGGGAGAGGGGGATGAACACTGAAGCTTTCTTT
CASSQVEIRERGMNTEAFF
>TRBV28|-|15|-|TRBJ2-5
TGTGCCAGCAGTTTCACCGGGACAGCGGGTAAGGCCCAGTACTTC
CASSFTGTAGKAQYF
>TRBV7-2|-|15|medium-sized|TRBJ1-5
TGTGCCAGCAGGTTGACTCCGTCGAGCAATCAGCCCCAGCATTTT
CASRLTPSSNQPQHF
>TRBV11-2|TRBD2|15|-|TRBJ2-3
TGTGCCAGCAGCCCGGGACTAGCGGGGGCAGATACGCAGTATTTT
CASSPGLAGADTQYF
>TRBV6-5|TRBD1|15|many|TRBJ2-7
TGTGCCAGCAGTTACTCGAGGGACAGCTCCTACGAGCAGTACTTC
CASSYSRDSSYEQYF
>TRBV11-2|-|14|many|TRBJ1-6
TGTGCCAGCAGCCTTACGCAGTATAATTCACCCCTCCACTTT
CASSLTQYNSPLHF
>TRBV29-1|TRBD1|15|many|TRBJ2-7
TGCAGCGTTCTCGGAAGGGGGACAGGGGGTTACGAGCAGTACTTC
CSVLGRGTGGYEQYF
>TRBV7-2|-|16|many|TRBJ2-1
TGTGCCAGCAGCTTAGGGATGGGGGCCTCCTACAATGAGCAGTTCTTC
CASSLGMGASYNEQFF
>TRBV9|TRBD1|15|many|TRBJ1-4
TGTGCCAGCAGCGTACGCGGGACAGGGGAAGAAAAACTGTTTTTT
CASSVRGTGEEKLFF
>TRBV15|-|12|many|TRBJ2-1
TGTGCCACCAGCAGAGATCAGAGTGAGCAGTTCTTC
CATSRDQSEQFF